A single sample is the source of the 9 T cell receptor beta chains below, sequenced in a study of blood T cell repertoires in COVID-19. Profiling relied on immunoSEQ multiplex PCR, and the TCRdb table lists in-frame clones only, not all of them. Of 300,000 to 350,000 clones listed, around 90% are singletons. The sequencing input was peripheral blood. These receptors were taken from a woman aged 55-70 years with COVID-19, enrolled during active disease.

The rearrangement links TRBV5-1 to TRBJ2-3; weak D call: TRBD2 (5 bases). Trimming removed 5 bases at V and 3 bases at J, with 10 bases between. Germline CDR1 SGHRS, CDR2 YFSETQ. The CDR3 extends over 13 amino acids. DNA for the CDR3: TGCGCCAGCAGAAGAGGGCCGACAGATACGCAGTATTTT. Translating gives CASRRGPTDTQYF.

In DNA, the CDR3 is TGTGCCAGTGATTCCGGGACAGGGCGGAACACTGAAGCTTTCTTT. This sequence encodes CASDSGTGRNTEAFF. The V call is TRBV19, the J call TRBJ1-1; 9 bases are shared with TRBD1. V shed 8 bases, J shed 1 base, and the junction held 8 bases outside the gene matches. The germline V gene encodes CDR1 LNHDA and CDR2 SQIVND (reference sequence). There are 15 residues in the CDR3.

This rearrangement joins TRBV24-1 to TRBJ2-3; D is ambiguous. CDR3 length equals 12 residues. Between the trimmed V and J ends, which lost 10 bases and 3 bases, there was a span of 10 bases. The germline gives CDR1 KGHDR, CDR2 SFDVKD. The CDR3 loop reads CATSRATDTQYF. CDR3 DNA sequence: TGTGCCACGAGTAGAGCAACAGATACGCAGTATTTT.

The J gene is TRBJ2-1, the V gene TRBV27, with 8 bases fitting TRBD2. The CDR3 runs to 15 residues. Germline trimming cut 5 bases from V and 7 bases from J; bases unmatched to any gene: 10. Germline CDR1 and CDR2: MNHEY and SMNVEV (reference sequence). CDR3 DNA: TGTGCCAGCAGTCCAGATCCCGGGACTAGAAATGAGCAGTTCTTC. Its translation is CASSPDPGTRNEQFF.

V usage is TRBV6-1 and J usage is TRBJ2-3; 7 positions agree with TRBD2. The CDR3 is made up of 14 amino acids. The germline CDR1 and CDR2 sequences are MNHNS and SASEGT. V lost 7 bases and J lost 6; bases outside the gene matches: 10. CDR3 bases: TGTGCCAGCATTCCAGCGGGGATGCCCGATACGCAGTATTTT. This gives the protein CASIPAGMPDTQYF.

The CDR3 DNA is TGTGCCAGCACCGCTCTAGCGGGGGCCTACAATGAGCAGTTCTTC. Its protein is CASTALAGAYNEQFF. The chain has TRBV5-5 and TRBJ2-1, with 10 nucleotides matching TRBD2. CDR3 length: 15 residues. Germline CDR1 is SGHKS and CDR2 is YYEKEE (reference sequence). V lost 6 bases and J lost 2; bases outside the gene matches: 5. The full variable domain, rest sourced from reference TRBV5-5 and TRBJ2-1, is DAGVTQSPTHLIKTRGQQVTLRCSPISGHKSVSWYQQVLGQGPQFIFQYYEKEERGRGNFPDRFSARQFPNYSSELNVNALLLGDSALYLCASTALAGAYNEQFFGPGTRLTVL.

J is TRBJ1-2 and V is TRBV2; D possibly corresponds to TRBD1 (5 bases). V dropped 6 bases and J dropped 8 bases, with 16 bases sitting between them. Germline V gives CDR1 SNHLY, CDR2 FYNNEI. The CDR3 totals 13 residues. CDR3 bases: TGTGCCAGCAGGGTACAGGAATCGGAGGGCTACACCTTC. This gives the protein CASRVQESEGYTF.

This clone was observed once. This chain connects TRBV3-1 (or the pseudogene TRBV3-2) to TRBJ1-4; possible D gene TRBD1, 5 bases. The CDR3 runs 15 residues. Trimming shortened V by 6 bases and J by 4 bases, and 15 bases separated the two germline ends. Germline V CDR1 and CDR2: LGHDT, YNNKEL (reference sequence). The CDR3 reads CASSPADSFNEKLFF. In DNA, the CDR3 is TGTGCCAGCAGTCCCGCCGACAGTTTTAATGAAAAACTGTTTTTT.

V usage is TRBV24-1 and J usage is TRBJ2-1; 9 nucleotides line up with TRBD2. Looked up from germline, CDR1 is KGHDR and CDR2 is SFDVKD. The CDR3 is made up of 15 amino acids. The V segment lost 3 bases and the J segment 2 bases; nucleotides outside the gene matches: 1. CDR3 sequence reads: CATSDGGGAYNEQFF. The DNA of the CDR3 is TGTGCCACCAGTGATGGCGGGGGGGCCTACAATGAGCAGTTCTTC.